One and the same sample provided the 21 T cell receptor beta chains below, sequenced in a study of OX40 agonist ivuxolimab in advanced cancers. TCRdb's table, derived via immunoSEQ multiplex PCR, lists solely in-frame clones and lacks some. The top ten clones hold roughly 6.5% of a sample with tens of thousands of clones, 80% to 90% of them seen once. The material was CD4+ or CD8+ T cells sorted from blood, obtained in a trial of the OX40 agonist ivuxolimab. Source of these receptors: an adult with an advanced solid tumor such as melanoma, head and neck, liver or kidney cancer.

The chain recombines TRBV27 with TRBJ2-1; TRBD2 agrees at 10 bases. This CDR3 comprises 15 residues. CDR1 and CDR2 from the germline V gene are MNHEY and SMNVEV (reference sequence). V shed 6 bases and J 5 bases; nucleotides not matched to a gene: 7. CDR3: CASRDGTSADNEQFF. CDR3 bases: TGTGCCAGCAGGGACGGGACTAGCGCGGACAATGAGCAGTTCTTC.

CDR3 sequence reads: CASSLGVGDQPQHF. The CDR3 nucleotides are TGTGCCAGTAGCCTAGGGGTGGGGGACCAGCCCCAGCATTTT. The genes are TRBV19 and TRBJ1-5; possible D gene TRBD1, 5 bases. The CDR3 contains 14 residues. Germline CDR1 and CDR2: LNHDA and SQIVND (reference sequence). V shed 6 bases and J shed 7 bases, with 16 bases lying between them.

The chain has TRBV27 and TRBJ2-7, with D perhaps matching TRBD1 (7 bases). V gave up 3 bases and J gave up 4 bases, with 16 bases separating them. The CDR3 is made up of 15 amino acids. From germline, CDR1 is MNHEY and CDR2 SMNVEV (reference sequence). This CDR3 is CASSFTGDSGYEQYF. CDR3 DNA sequence: TGTGCCAGCAGTTTTACCGGGGACAGCGGGTACGAGCAGTACTTC.

The chain joins TRBV5-1 to TRBJ1-2; tentatively, D is TRBD1 (6 bases). Germline loops: CDR1 SGHRS, CDR2 YFSETQ. This CDR3 has 12 residues. The V end lost 0 bases, the J end lost 7 bases, and 7 bases lay between the germline ends. The CDR3: CASSLARGGYTF. The CDR3, as DNA: TGCGCCAGCAGCTTGGCCAGGGGTGGCTACACCTTC.

The chain carries TRBV6-5 and TRBJ2-7; the D gene is possibly TRBD2 (6 bases). Trimming removed 6 bases at V and 2 bases at J, with 11 bases between. This CDR3 spans 13 amino acids. Germline CDR1 MNHEY, CDR2 SVGAGI. The CDR3 nucleotides are TGTGCCAGCAGCTATAGCGGCCCCTACGAGCAGTACTTC. Protein sequence: CASSYSGPYEQYF.

The chain recombines TRBV9 with TRBJ1-4; 7 bases map to TRBD1. The CDR3 has 14 residues. J lost 5 bases, V lost 4 bases, and 5 bases had no gene match. Germline V CDR1 and CDR2: SGDLS, YYNGEE. CDR3 in amino acids: CASSSGTANEKLFF. The CDR3 coding sequence is TGTGCCAGCAGCTCCGGGACAGCGAATGAAAAACTGTTTTTT.

The chain couples TRBV9 to TRBJ1-2; TRBD1 matches 10 bases. The CDR3 spans 14 residues. Germline V gene lookup returns CDR1 SGDLS and CDR2 YYNGEE. With 3 bases clipped from V and 7 bases from J, the junction kept 6 bases outside the gene matches. This CDR3 is CASSEPGTGVGYTF. In nucleotides, the CDR3 is TGTGCCAGCAGCGAACCCGGGACAGGGGTTGGCTACACCTTC.

The chain combines TRBV7-2 with TRBJ2-1; D is unclear. The CDR3 spans 16 residues. Looked up from germline, CDR1 is SGHTA and CDR2 is FQGNSA. Trimming stripped 5 bases from V and 2 bases from J, with 16 bases between. The CDR3 bases are TGTGCCAGCAGCGGGCCGATGGTGTCAGCCTACAATGAGCAGTTCTTC. This sequence encodes CASSGPMVSAYNEQFF. The variable domain in full, with the rest retrieved from reference TRBV7-2 and TRBJ2-1, is GAGVSQSPSNKVTEKGKDVELRCDPISGHTALYWYRQSLGQGLEFLIYFQGNSAPDKSGLPSDRFSAERTGGSVSTLTIQRTQQEDSAVYLCASSGPMVSAYNEQFFGPGTRLTVL.

The count of this clone is one. The CDR3 nucleotides are TGTGCCAGCAGTTACTCCGCTAGCGGGAGAGGAAATGAGCAGTTCTTC. Translating gives CASSYSASGRGNEQFF. The chain employs TRBV6-6 and TRBJ2-1; the match to TRBD2 covers 10 bases. The J segment lost 7 bases and the V segment lost 0 bases, leaving 6 bases of the junction unmatched. The length of the CDR3 is 16 residues. CDR1 is MNHNY and CDR2 is SVGAGI in the germline V gene (reference sequence).

The chain carries TRBV14 and TRBJ2-1; TRBD2 agrees at 8 bases. Germline V gene sequence: CDR1 SGHDN, CDR2 FVKESK. After removal of 0 bases from V and 4 bases from J, the junction contained 11 bases not matched to a gene. The CDR3 runs to 18 residues. The CDR3 loop is CASSQEGGLAGFYNEQFF. The CDR3 DNA is TGTGCCAGCAGCCAAGAGGGCGGTCTAGCGGGTTTTTACAATGAGCAGTTCTTC.

CDR3 protein: CATSSPRHGLNTGELFF. The CDR3 region has the DNA TGTGCCACCAGCAGTCCCAGGCACGGACTAAACACCGGGGAGCTGTTTTTT. The chain carries TRBV15 and TRBJ2-2, with D possibly being TRBD2 (6 bases). V was cut by 3 bases and J by 2 bases, with 16 bases left in between. The V gene's germline CDR1 is LNHNV and CDR2 YYDKDF (reference sequence). This CDR3 has 17 residues.

The rearrangement joins TRBV9 to TRBJ1-5; 9 positions match TRBD1. Germline V gene sequence: CDR1 SGDLS, CDR2 YYNGEE. The CDR3 loop spans 15 amino acids. V lost 0 bases, J lost 8 bases, and 6 bases stayed unmatched. Written as DNA, the CDR3 is TGTGCCAGCAGCGTAGGAACAGGGGGCCTGGAGCCCCAGCATTTT. This translates into CASSVGTGGLEPQHF.

V is TRBV7-9 and J is TRBJ1-1, with a tentative D call TRBD1 (5 bases). The V gene's germline CDR1 is SEHNR and CDR2 FQNEAQ (reference sequence). Trimming removed 1 base from V and 1 base from J, with 13 bases in between. The CDR3 has 16 amino acids. CDR3 DNA: TGTGCCAGCAGCTTAGTTGTCAGGGCTTCGAACACTGAAGCTTTCTTT. Translation: CASSLVVRASNTEAFF.

This rearrangement joins TRBV6-5 to TRBJ2-5; a weak D match, TRBD1 (6 bases). Germline V lookup: CDR1 MNHEY, CDR2 SVGAGI. This CDR3 is built from 14 residues. The V end lost 5 bases, the J end lost 1 base, and 11 bases lay between the germline ends. CDR3 protein: CASSHTGPQETQYF. CDR3 in DNA: TGTGCCAGCAGTCATACAGGGCCCCAAGAGACCCAGTACTTC.

V usage is TRBV7-2 and J usage is TRBJ2-7; maybe TRBD2 (5 bases). Germline V gene sequence: CDR1 SGHTA, CDR2 FQGNSA. The V end was cut by 5 bases, the J end by 2 bases, with 13 bases between. This CDR3 has 14 residues. CDR3 DNA: TGTGCCAGCAGCCCGTCCTCGGGGACCTACGAGCAGTACTTC. It encodes CASSPSSGTYEQYF.

The chain has TRBV9 and TRBJ1-5; D possibly corresponds to TRBD1 (6 bases). Trimming cost V 4 bases and J 6 bases, with 17 bases left between them. CDR3 size: 15 residues. Germline assignment: CDR1 SGDLS and CDR2 YYNGEE. The CDR3 DNA is TGTGCCAGCAGCCACGGGGGCGACTCCGGTCAGCCCCAGCATTTT. Protein sequence: CASSHGGDSGQPQHF.

The J gene is TRBJ2-1, the V gene TRBV6-1; TRBD2 matches 15 bases. CDR3 length: 17 residues. Per germline, CDR1 MNHNS and CDR2 SASEGT. V lost 6 bases, J lost 5 bases, and 8 bases stayed unmatched. The DNA for the CDR3 is TGTGCCAGCAGCGAACCGGGACTAGCGGGAGGACACAATGAGCAGTTCTTC. It is translated as CASSEPGLAGGHNEQFF.

This clone was seen a few times. The chain couples TRBV27 to TRBJ2-7; D unclear. CDR3 size: 16 residues. Trimming shortened V by 0 bases and J by 2 bases, and 14 bases separated the two germline ends. Germline values: CDR1 MNHEY, CDR2 SMNVEV (reference sequence). For the CDR3, the DNA is TGTGCCAGCAGTTTATCTGGCGGAAGTGTTACCTACGAGCAGTACTTC. Encoded protein: CASSLSGGSVTYEQYF.

This chain's CDR3 is CASTPGGGGPYEQYF. CDR3 nucleotides: TGTGCCAGCACCCCGGGGGGAGGGGGCCCCTACGAGCAGTACTTC. This chain connects TRBV27 to TRBJ2-7, with D perhaps assigned TRBD1 or TRBD2 (7 bases each). Trimming removed 7 bases at V and 2 bases at J, with 18 bases between. The CDR3 sequence is 15 residues long. Germline V CDR1 and CDR2: MNHEY, SMNVEV (reference sequence).

The chain is built from TRBV19 and TRBJ2-1; a possible D gene is TRBD1 (5 bases). Germline loops: CDR1 LNHDA, CDR2 SQIVND (reference sequence). This CDR3 has 15 residues. V was clipped by 2 bases and J by 4 bases, with 12 bases between them. The CDR3 DNA follows: TGTGCCAGTAGTATACCCAGGAAGGGGTACAATGAGCAGTTCTTC. This encodes CASSIPRKGYNEQFF.

This sequence joins TRBV4-1 and TRBJ1-1; D not resolved. Germline assignment: CDR1 MGHRA and CDR2 YSYEKL. CDR3 length equals 15 residues. Trimming pared 0 bases from V and 1 base from J, leaving 9 bases between. In nucleotides, the CDR3 is TGCGCCAGCAGCCAAGATGCCCACGGGAACACTGAAGCTTTCTTT. It codes for CASSQDAHGNTEAFF.